This T cell receptor beta chain was recovered during a study of blood T cell repertoires in COVID-19 (dated by TCRdb to about 2020). For the study in its entirety: Collaborator samples came from the United States, Italy and Spain and covered acute and convalescent phases of COVID-19. The prospective study material was composed of cDNA or gDNA derived from T cells, B-cell-depleted T cells, or PBMCs. Subjects who had been exposed to COVID-19, were actively infected with it, or had recovered from it provided the deeply sampled blood TCRbeta repertoires that made up the dataset. A freely available public database, intended as a resource for researchers studying the immune response to SARS-CoV-2, is where the repertoires were released. The samples were drawn from two sources: the first 160 participants of the ongoing ImmuneRACE study, and 950 to 1,500 subjects contributed by 6 global collaborators. The sample metadata nearly always contained a de-identified subject ID, COVID-19 status, age in years and sex. Where available, HLA class I and class II types were obtained from metadata supplied by the sample provider rather than from assay-based typing.

The germline V gene supplies CDR1 SGHDT and CDR2 YYEEEE. A distance of 14 bases separates the germline ends of V and J, which lose 7 bases and 0 bases respectively. The CDR3 sequence holds 15 residues, the cysteine and phenylalanine included. Only the CDR3 portion is preserved as DNA: 45 bases, with reading frame beginning at the first base. TCRbeta CDR3 regions were amplified from genomic DNA by means of the immunoSEQ Assay, a bias-controlled multiplex PCR. The authors' pipeline ran thus. Nucleated cell counts per sample were estimated from amplification of reference gene primers within the assay. To quantify the absolute abundance of each unique TCRbeta CDR3 rearrangement, sequence reads were collapsed and filtered. For each sample, productive Simpson clonality was calculated as the square root of Simpson's diversity index over productive rearrangements. The table comes from immuneACCESS by way of TCRdb, which keeps in-frame sequences with V and J called. Part of the clones is missing from these tables; in studies checked, under half for an unresolved V gene and the rest for unknown reasons. V and J calls and clone size are those listed in that table; D and trimming were worked out from the DNA. This sample has about 210,000 clones in its table, and roughly 82% of those were observed once. The ten top clones hold about 10% of the sample.

What the study reported, not specific to this receptor: Clinical and demographic metadata were provided uncurated, with the amount varying by source and participant.

As concerns this clone: The antigen this receptor binds is unknown. There are no base qualities to consult, and no much larger clone falls within one base.

Collaborating institutions collected whole blood in K2EDTA tubes following their own protocols. For TCRbeta analysis, collaborators shipped samples in one of three forms: frozen whole blood, isolated PBMCs, or DNA extracted from either of those sample types. The chain was built from TRBV5-6 and TRBJ1-5; tentative D gene TRBD1, with 6 bases matching. Specimen: peripheral blood. The source of this sequence is a man aged 45 to 65 with active or convalescent COVID-19. The bases are TGTGCCAGCCAAGGGGGACCTTTTAGCAATCAGCCCCAGCATTTT. This yields the protein CASQGGPFSNQPQHF. When the CDR3 is completed using the reference TRBV5-6 and TRBJ1-5 genes on either side, the full variable domain is DAGVTQSPTHLIKTRGQQVTLRCSPKSGHDTVSWYQQALGQGPQFIFQYYEEEERQRGNFPDRFSGHQFPNYSSELNVNALLLGDSALYLCASQGGPFSNQPQHFGDGTRLSIL.